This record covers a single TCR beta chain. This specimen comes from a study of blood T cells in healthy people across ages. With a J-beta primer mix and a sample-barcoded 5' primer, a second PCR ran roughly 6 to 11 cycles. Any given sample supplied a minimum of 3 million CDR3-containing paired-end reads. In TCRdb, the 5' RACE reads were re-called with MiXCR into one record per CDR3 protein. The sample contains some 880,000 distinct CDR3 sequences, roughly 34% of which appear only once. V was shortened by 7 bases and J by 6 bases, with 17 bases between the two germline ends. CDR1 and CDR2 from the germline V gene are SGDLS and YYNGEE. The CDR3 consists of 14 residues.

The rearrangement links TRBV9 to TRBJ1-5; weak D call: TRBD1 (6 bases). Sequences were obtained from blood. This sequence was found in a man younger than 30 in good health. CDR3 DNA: TGTGCCAGCGCCGAGGACAGTAGAGGTCAGCCCCAGCATTTT. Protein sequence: CASAEDSRGQPQHF.